A selection of T cell receptor beta chains follows, all from one sample in a study of T cells after yellow fever vaccination. TCRdb re-called the 5' RACE reads through MiXCR, storing one row per CDR3 protein. The table has 250,000 to 400,000 distinct CDR3 sequences, roughly 4.3% seen once. The specimen comprised PBMCs, sampled 5 days after the yellow fever booster vaccination. These receptors all come from a man between 18 and 29 years old who received the YFV17D yellow fever vaccine. Both conserved end residues are part of each CDR3. The order of the fields is V gene, clone size, J gene, CDR3 length, D gene, CDR3 protein, CDR3 DNA. The D gene is left open where the match is weak. Clone size is stated in some rows and not others, as once, few, many or a class when expanded.

v_call: TRBV28
clone_size: few
j_call: TRBJ2-3
cdr3_length: 15
d_call: -
cdr3_aa: CASSLVGRNTDTQYF
cdr3_nt: TGTGCCAGCAGTTTAGTGGGTCGGAACACAGATACGCAGTATTTT

v_call: TRBV12-3/TRBV12-4
clone_size: -
j_call: TRBJ2-3
cdr3_length: 14
d_call: -
cdr3_aa: CASSFLTSTDTQYF
cdr3_nt: TGTGCCAGCAGTTTCCTCACTAGCACAGATACGCAGTATTTT

v_call: TRBV4-3
clone_size: -
j_call: TRBJ2-1
cdr3_length: 15
d_call: TRBD2
cdr3_aa: CASSRGPSGGREQFF
cdr3_nt: TGCGCCAGCAGCCGCGGGCCTAGCGGGGGACGGGAGCAGTTCTTC

v_call: TRBV20-1
clone_size: few
j_call: TRBJ1-6
cdr3_length: 14
d_call: -
cdr3_aa: CSARGSGHNSPLHF
cdr3_nt: TGCAGTGCTAGAGGATCAGGACATAATTCACCCCTCCACTTT

v_call: TRBV12-5
clone_size: few
j_call: TRBJ1-1
cdr3_length: 15
d_call: -
cdr3_aa: CASGSLKGMDTEAFF
cdr3_nt: TGTGCTAGTGGTTCCTTAAAGGGGATGGACACTGAAGCTTTCTTT

v_call: TRBV15
clone_size: -
j_call: TRBJ2-4
cdr3_length: 14
d_call: -
cdr3_aa: CATSRPEVRDIQYF
cdr3_nt: TGTGCCACCAGCAGACCAGAGGTTCGGGACATTCAGTACTTC

v_call: TRBV12-3/TRBV12-4
clone_size: -
j_call: TRBJ1-5
cdr3_length: 15
d_call: -
cdr3_aa: CASSRTSNSNQPQHF
cdr3_nt: TGTGCCAGCAGTCGTACAAGTAATAGCAATCAGCCCCAGCATTTT

v_call: TRBV12-3/TRBV12-4
clone_size: many
j_call: TRBJ1-2
cdr3_length: 12
d_call: -
cdr3_aa: CASSPVVRGYTF
cdr3_nt: TGTGCCAGCAGTCCAGTAGTTCGGGGCTACACCTTC

v_call: TRBV28
clone_size: many
j_call: TRBJ1-2
cdr3_length: 14
d_call: TRBD1
cdr3_aa: CASSLSGQGYGYTF
cdr3_nt: TGTGCCAGCAGTTTATCCGGACAGGGCTATGGCTACACCTTC

v_call: TRBV19
clone_size: -
j_call: TRBJ1-1
cdr3_length: 13
d_call: TRBD1
cdr3_aa: CASSIQGDAEAFF
cdr3_nt: TGTGCCAGTAGTATTCAGGGGGACGCTGAAGCTTTCTTT

v_call: TRBV6-5
clone_size: many
j_call: TRBJ2-2
cdr3_length: 15
d_call: TRBD2
cdr3_aa: CASSLTSGGTGELFF
cdr3_nt: TGTGCCAGCAGCCTGACTAGCGGGGGCACCGGGGAGCTGTTTTTT

v_call: TRBV5-1
clone_size: -
j_call: TRBJ1-1
cdr3_length: 14
d_call: -
cdr3_aa: CASSLEGWNTEAFF
cdr3_nt: TGCGCCAGCAGCTTGGAGGGGTGGAACACTGAAGCTTTCTTT

v_call: TRBV5-1
clone_size: -
j_call: TRBJ2-5
cdr3_length: 15
d_call: TRBD1
cdr3_aa: CASSLGTGGEETQYF
cdr3_nt: TGCGCCAGCAGCTTGGGGACAGGGGGCGAGGAGACCCAGTACTTC

v_call: TRBV12-3/TRBV12-4
clone_size: few
j_call: TRBJ1-5
cdr3_length: 13
d_call: -
cdr3_aa: CASSTGTYQPQHF
cdr3_nt: TGTGCCAGCAGTACCGGGACCTATCAGCCCCAGCATTTT

v_call: TRBV6-2/TRBV6-3
clone_size: many
j_call: TRBJ1-1
cdr3_length: 12
d_call: -
cdr3_aa: CAVGMRGTEAFF
cdr3_nt: TGTGCCGTCGGTATGAGAGGTACTGAAGCTTTCTTT

v_call: TRBV20-1
clone_size: -
j_call: TRBJ2-3
cdr3_length: 15
d_call: TRBD2
cdr3_aa: CSASRLAVTQDTQYF
cdr3_nt: TGCAGTGCTAGCCGACTAGCGGTTACCCAGGATACGCAGTATTTT

v_call: TRBV6-1
clone_size: few
j_call: TRBJ1-5
cdr3_length: 14
d_call: TRBD1
cdr3_aa: CASSGTGVSQPQHF
cdr3_nt: TGTGCCAGCAGTGGGACAGGGGTGTCTCAGCCCCAGCATTTT

v_call: TRBV6-5
clone_size: -
j_call: TRBJ1-3
cdr3_length: 14
d_call: -
cdr3_aa: CASGEGNSGNTIYF
cdr3_nt: TGTGCCAGCGGAGAGGGAAACTCTGGAAACACCATATATTTT

v_call: TRBV24-1
clone_size: -
j_call: TRBJ1-5
cdr3_length: 12
d_call: -
cdr3_aa: CATSDPNQPQHF
cdr3_nt: TGTGCCACCAGTGATCCCAATCAGCCCCAGCATTTT

v_call: TRBV6-6
clone_size: few
j_call: TRBJ2-5
cdr3_length: 14
d_call: -
cdr3_aa: CASSDSAGQETQYF
cdr3_nt: TGTGCCAGCAGTGACTCCGCAGGGCAAGAGACCCAGTACTTC

v_call: TRBV5-4
clone_size: -
j_call: TRBJ2-3
cdr3_length: 15
d_call: TRBD1
cdr3_aa: CASSYPGQTTDTQYF
cdr3_nt: TGTGCCAGCAGCTACCCGGGACAGACCACAGATACGCAGTATTTT

v_call: TRBV7-2
clone_size: -
j_call: TRBJ1-2
cdr3_length: 15
d_call: TRBD1
cdr3_aa: CASSAGTGDNYGYTF
cdr3_nt: TGTGCCAGCAGCGCAGGGACAGGGGATAACTATGGCTACACCTTC

v_call: TRBV4-3
clone_size: many
j_call: TRBJ1-4
cdr3_length: 15
d_call: -
cdr3_aa: CASSQRRDNNEKLFF
cdr3_nt: TGCGCCAGCAGCCAGCGACGGGATAACAATGAAAAACTGTTTTTT

v_call: TRBV27
clone_size: few
j_call: TRBJ2-1
cdr3_length: 15
d_call: -
cdr3_aa: CASSTHPGRYNEQFF
cdr3_nt: TGTGCCAGCAGTACTCATCCGGGACGGTACAATGAGCAGTTCTTC

v_call: TRBV5-1
clone_size: many
j_call: TRBJ2-7
cdr3_length: 12
d_call: -
cdr3_aa: CASSFTSYEQYF
cdr3_nt: TGCGCCAGCAGCTTTACCTCCTACGAGCAGTACTTC

v_call: TRBV3-1
clone_size: many
j_call: TRBJ1-2
cdr3_length: 15
d_call: -
cdr3_aa: CASSQGPDGGSGYTF
cdr3_nt: TGTGCCAGCAGCCAAGGCCCTGACGGAGGGTCTGGCTACACCTTC

v_call: TRBV2
clone_size: -
j_call: TRBJ2-7
cdr3_length: 14
d_call: -
cdr3_aa: CASSRTLGGYEQYF
cdr3_nt: TGTGCCAGCAGTCGGACACTAGGAGGGTACGAGCAGTACTTC

v_call: TRBV20-1
clone_size: few
j_call: TRBJ2-7
cdr3_length: 16
d_call: -
cdr3_aa: CSARDLSKSGTYEQYF
cdr3_nt: TGCAGTGCTAGAGATCTTAGCAAGTCAGGGACCTACGAGCAGTACTTC

v_call: TRBV29-1
clone_size: -
j_call: TRBJ1-1
cdr3_length: 14
d_call: TRBD1
cdr3_aa: CSVARDSEITEAFF
cdr3_nt: TGCAGCGTTGCCCGGGACAGCGAGATCACTGAAGCTTTCTTT

v_call: TRBV20-1
clone_size: many
j_call: TRBJ1-2
cdr3_length: 15
d_call: TRBD1
cdr3_aa: CSASNPQGAWYGYTF
cdr3_nt: TGCAGTGCTAGCAACCCTCAGGGGGCTTGGTATGGCTACACCTTC

v_call: TRBV5-4
clone_size: many
j_call: TRBJ2-1
cdr3_length: 16
d_call: TRBD2
cdr3_aa: CASSLPRLAGSGEQFF
cdr3_nt: TGTGCCAGCAGCTTGCCGCGCCTAGCGGGCTCGGGTGAGCAGTTCTTC

v_call: TRBV11-2
clone_size: few
j_call: TRBJ2-5
cdr3_length: 14
d_call: -
cdr3_aa: CASSLPPEQETQYF
cdr3_nt: TGTGCCAGCAGCTTACCCCCAGAGCAAGAGACCCAGTACTTC

v_call: TRBV18
clone_size: -
j_call: TRBJ2-3
cdr3_length: 16
d_call: -
cdr3_aa: CASSPQAGRQGDTQYF
cdr3_nt: TGTGCCAGCTCACCACAGGCCGGACGGCAAGGAGATACGCAGTATTTT

v_call: TRBV5-1
clone_size: many
j_call: TRBJ2-2
cdr3_length: 16
d_call: -
cdr3_aa: CASSLDPGEIAGELFF
cdr3_nt: TGCGCCAGCAGCTTGGACCCAGGGGAAATAGCCGGGGAGCTGTTTTTT

v_call: TRBV3-1
clone_size: -
j_call: TRBJ2-1
cdr3_length: 18
d_call: TRBD2
cdr3_aa: CASSQLAGGMSSYNEQFF
cdr3_nt: TGTGCCAGCAGCCAACTAGCGGGGGGCATGAGCTCCTACAATGAGCAGTTCTTC

v_call: TRBV7-9
clone_size: many
j_call: TRBJ1-4
cdr3_length: 11
d_call: -
cdr3_aa: CASSLSEKLFF
cdr3_nt: TGTGCCAGCAGCTTAAGTGAAAAACTGTTTTTT

v_call: TRBV20-1
clone_size: -
j_call: TRBJ2-1
cdr3_length: 15
d_call: TRBD2
cdr3_aa: CSARDTRGGSYEQFF
cdr3_nt: TGCAGTGCTAGAGATACGCGGGGGGGCAGCTATGAGCAGTTCTTC

v_call: TRBV27
clone_size: few
j_call: TRBJ2-3
cdr3_length: 16
d_call: -
cdr3_aa: CASISLTGTRTDTQYF
cdr3_nt: TGTGCCAGCATCAGTTTAACCGGGACTCGGACAGATACGCAGTATTTT

v_call: TRBV20-1
clone_size: -
j_call: TRBJ2-6
cdr3_length: 17
d_call: -
cdr3_aa: CSTVRASLLSGANVLTF
cdr3_nt: TGCAGTACCGTCCGGGCCAGCTTGTTATCCGGGGCCAACGTCCTGACTTTC

v_call: TRBV5-6
clone_size: -
j_call: TRBJ2-5
cdr3_length: 14
d_call: -
cdr3_aa: CASSLPGMEETQYF
cdr3_nt: TGTGCCAGCAGCTTGCCAGGGATGGAAGAGACCCAGTACTTC

v_call: TRBV2
clone_size: few
j_call: TRBJ2-3
cdr3_length: 11
d_call: -
cdr3_aa: CATGPGDTQYF
cdr3_nt: TGTGCCACCGGCCCGGGAGATACGCAGTATTTT

v_call: TRBV12-3/TRBV12-4
clone_size: many
j_call: TRBJ2-3
cdr3_length: 12
d_call: -
cdr3_aa: CASTPWADTQYF
cdr3_nt: TGTGCCAGCACCCCTTGGGCAGATACGCAGTATTTT

v_call: TRBV20-1
clone_size: few
j_call: TRBJ1-2
cdr3_length: 13
d_call: -
cdr3_aa: CSASLVRSDGYTF
cdr3_nt: TGCAGTGCTTCCCTCGTGCGTAGTGATGGCTACACCTTC

v_call: TRBV5-4
clone_size: -
j_call: TRBJ2-5
cdr3_length: 14
d_call: -
cdr3_aa: CASSLQLAEETQYF
cdr3_nt: TGTGCCAGCAGCTTGCAGTTGGCGGAAGAGACCCAGTACTTC

v_call: TRBV19
clone_size: -
j_call: TRBJ1-3
cdr3_length: 15
d_call: TRBD1
cdr3_aa: CASSIRTGRGNTIYF
cdr3_nt: TGTGCCAGTAGTATCCGGACAGGGCGTGGAAACACCATATATTTT

v_call: TRBV4-3
clone_size: -
j_call: TRBJ1-2
cdr3_length: 15
d_call: -
cdr3_aa: CASSQVRASNYGYTF
cdr3_nt: TGCGCCAGCAGCCAAGTCCGGGCGTCTAACTATGGCTACACCTTC

v_call: TRBV3-1
clone_size: few
j_call: TRBJ1-1
cdr3_length: 16
d_call: -
cdr3_aa: CASSQDKVIWGTEAFF
cdr3_nt: TGTGCCAGCAGCCAAGATAAAGTGATTTGGGGCACTGAAGCTTTCTTT

v_call: TRBV29-1
clone_size: many
j_call: TRBJ2-2
cdr3_length: 12
d_call: -
cdr3_aa: CSVERATGELFF
cdr3_nt: TGCAGCGTTGAAAGAGCCACCGGGGAGCTGTTTTTT

v_call: TRBV6-5
clone_size: -
j_call: TRBJ1-6
cdr3_length: 13
d_call: -
cdr3_aa: CASTRGPNSPLHF
cdr3_nt: TGTGCCAGCACCCGGGGACCGAATTCACCCCTCCACTTT

v_call: TRBV4-1
clone_size: many
j_call: TRBJ2-7
cdr3_length: 15
d_call: -
cdr3_aa: CASSQVQDSGYEQYF
cdr3_nt: TGCGCCAGCAGCCAAGTTCAGGATAGCGGCTACGAGCAGTACTTC

v_call: TRBV19
clone_size: few
j_call: TRBJ1-1
cdr3_length: 16
d_call: -
cdr3_aa: CASRITGGVMNTEAFF
cdr3_nt: TGTGCCAGCCGTATCACCGGGGGGGTTATGAACACTGAAGCTTTCTTT

v_call: TRBV6-1
clone_size: few
j_call: TRBJ2-5
cdr3_length: 16
d_call: TRBD2
cdr3_aa: CASSDLEGLAGETQYF
cdr3_nt: TGTGCCAGCAGTGATCTAGAGGGACTAGCTGGAGAGACCCAGTACTTC

v_call: TRBV29-1
clone_size: -
j_call: TRBJ2-7
cdr3_length: 15
d_call: -
cdr3_aa: CSVLPGAGAAGEQYF
cdr3_nt: TGCAGCGTTTTGCCAGGGGCTGGGGCCGCAGGCGAGCAGTACTTC

v_call: TRBV5-1
clone_size: many
j_call: TRBJ2-3
cdr3_length: 14
d_call: -
cdr3_aa: CASSSGQLTDTQYF
cdr3_nt: TGCGCCAGCAGCTCCGGACAGCTCACAGATACGCAGTATTTT

v_call: TRBV7-3
clone_size: -
j_call: TRBJ1-1
cdr3_length: 13
d_call: -
cdr3_aa: CASSLLGETEAFF
cdr3_nt: TGTGCCAGCAGCTTATTAGGGGAAACTGAAGCTTTCTTT

v_call: TRBV7-9
clone_size: -
j_call: TRBJ2-1
cdr3_length: 15
d_call: -
cdr3_aa: CASSAKGEAYNEQFF
cdr3_nt: TGTGCCAGCAGCGCCAAGGGGGAGGCCTACAATGAGCAGTTCTTC

v_call: TRBV5-6
clone_size: few
j_call: TRBJ2-6
cdr3_length: 16
d_call: -
cdr3_aa: CASSLGDHSGANVLTF
cdr3_nt: TGTGCCAGCAGCCTCGGCGACCATTCTGGGGCCAACGTCCTGACTTTC

v_call: TRBV7-9
clone_size: -
j_call: TRBJ2-3
cdr3_length: 14
d_call: -
cdr3_aa: CASSLYGGSDTQYF
cdr3_nt: TGTGCCAGCAGCTTATATGGGGGGTCAGATACGCAGTATTTT

v_call: TRBV6-2/TRBV6-3
clone_size: many
j_call: TRBJ2-7
cdr3_length: 15
d_call: TRBD1
cdr3_aa: CASSYSAGGRLEQYF
cdr3_nt: TGTGCCAGCAGTTACTCGGCAGGGGGCCGGCTCGAGCAGTACTTC

v_call: TRBV28
clone_size: many
j_call: TRBJ2-3
cdr3_length: 15
d_call: -
cdr3_aa: CASSPPFAWGDTQYF
cdr3_nt: TGTGCCAGCAGTCCCCCCTTTGCCTGGGGAGATACGCAGTATTTT